These T cell receptor beta chains were read from a single sample in a study of glioma-infiltrating T cells after dendritic cell vaccination. Profiling relied on immunoSEQ multiplex PCR, and the TCRdb table lists in-frame clones only, not all of them. The sample yields more than 20,000 clones, 89% seen once. The sequences come from blood, collected after dendritic cell vaccination. The receptors were sampled from a human donor with glioblastoma. CDR3s include the opening cysteine and the closing phenylalanine or tryptophan. Fields, in order: V gene, clone size, D gene, J gene, CDR3 protein, CDR3 DNA. The D gene is left open where the match is weak. For some rows the clone size is stated as once, few or many, or as a class when expanded; others skip it.

v_gene: TRBV19
abundance: .
d_gene: TRBD1
j_gene: TRBJ1-5
CDR3aa: CASTLPGGRVPQHF
CDR3nt: TGTGCCAGTACCCTGCCAGGGGGCAGGGTGCCCCAGCATTTT

v_gene: TRBV12-5
abundance: .
d_gene: .
j_gene: TRBJ2-7
CDR3aa: CASGSSPAYEQYF
CDR3nt: TGTGCTAGTGGTTCCTCACCAGCCTACGAGCAGTACTTC

v_gene: TRBV21-1
abundance: .
d_gene: .
j_gene: TRBJ2-2
CDR3aa: CASSTRRNTGELFF
CDR3nt: TGTGCCAGCAGCACCCGTAGAAACACCGGGGAGCTGTTTTTT

v_gene: TRBV19
abundance: .
d_gene: .
j_gene: TRBJ2-4
CDR3aa: CASSPGRGAGKNIQYF
CDR3nt: TGTGCCAGTAGCCCTGGTCGGGGGGCAGGCAAAAACATTCAGTACTTC

v_gene: TRBV10-3
abundance: .
d_gene: TRBD1
j_gene: TRBJ1-6
CDR3aa: CAISYGQGTYNSPLHF
CDR3nt: TGTGCCATCAGTTATGGACAGGGGACCTATAATTCACCCCTCCACTTT

v_gene: TRBV30
abundance: .
d_gene: .
j_gene: TRBJ2-5
CDR3aa: CAWTVGAGRETQYF
CDR3nt: TGTGCCTGGACCGTCGGGGCAGGGAGGGAGACCCAGTACTTC

v_gene: TRBV14
abundance: .
d_gene: .
j_gene: TRBJ1-1
CDR3aa: CASSEQWNTEAFF
CDR3nt: TGTGCCAGCAGCGAACAGTGGAACACTGAAGCTTTCTTT

v_gene: TRBV5-1
abundance: .
d_gene: TRBD1
j_gene: TRBJ2-2
CDR3aa: CASSFSGQEVQYTGELFF
CDR3nt: TGCGCCAGCAGCTTCTCGGGACAGGAGGTACAGTACACCGGGGAGCTGTTTTTT

v_gene: TRBV10-3
abundance: .
d_gene: .
j_gene: TRBJ2-5
CDR3aa: CATSGGDQETQYF
CDR3nt: TGTGCCACCTCCGGCGGTGACCAAGAGACCCAGTACTTC

v_gene: TRBV6-5
abundance: .
d_gene: TRBD1
j_gene: TRBJ1-1
CDR3aa: CASSEWTGNTEAFF
CDR3nt: TGTGCCAGCAGTGAATGGACAGGGAACACTGAAGCTTTCTTT

v_gene: TRBV7-2
abundance: .
d_gene: .
j_gene: TRBJ2-1
CDR3aa: CATRQRNEQFF
CDR3nt: TGTGCCACCCGACAGCGCAATGAGCAGTTCTTC

v_gene: TRBV10-1
abundance: .
d_gene: .
j_gene: TRBJ2-2
CDR3aa: CASRSAGELFF
CDR3nt: TGCGCCAGCCGATCGGCCGGGGAGCTGTTTTTT

v_gene: TRBV7-2
abundance: once
d_gene: .
j_gene: TRBJ2-2
CDR3aa: CASSSPGGVSTGELFF
CDR3nt: TGTGCCAGCAGCTCCCCTGGCGGGGTGAGCACCGGGGAGCTGTTTTTT

v_gene: TRBV6-6
abundance: .
d_gene: TRBD1
j_gene: TRBJ2-2
CDR3aa: CASSITGGTGELFF
CDR3nt: TGTGCCAGCAGTATTACAGGGGGAACCGGGGAGCTGTTTTTT

v_gene: TRBV14
abundance: .
d_gene: TRBD1
j_gene: TRBJ1-3
CDR3aa: CASSHGTGFSSGNTIYF
CDR3nt: TGTGCCAGCAGCCACGGGACAGGGTTCAGCTCTGGAAACACCATATATTTT

v_gene: TRBV5-1
abundance: .
d_gene: .
j_gene: TRBJ1-4
CDR3aa: CASSLGLAGLNEKLFF
CDR3nt: TGCGCCAGCAGCTTGGGTCTGGCAGGGCTCAATGAAAAACTGTTTTTT

v_gene: TRBV27
abundance: .
d_gene: TRBD1
j_gene: TRBJ2-1
CDR3aa: CASSFSGGGEQFF
CDR3nt: TGTGCCAGCAGTTTCTCAGGGGGTGGGGAGCAGTTCTTC

v_gene: TRBV5-6
abundance: .
d_gene: .
j_gene: TRBJ1-2
CDR3aa: CASRGHSEDYGYTF
CDR3nt: TGTGCCAGCAGGGGACATTCGGAGGACTATGGCTACACCTTC

v_gene: TRBV12-5
abundance: .
d_gene: TRBD1
j_gene: TRBJ1-2
CDR3aa: CASGQSGTARGIVYGYTF
CDR3nt: TGTGCTAGTGGCCAATCCGGGACAGCGAGAGGAATCGTCTATGGCTACACCTTC

v_gene: TRBV5-1
abundance: .
d_gene: TRBD1
j_gene: TRBJ2-7
CDR3aa: CASSEPGQSYEQYF
CDR3nt: TGCGCCAGCAGCGAACCGGGACAGTCCTACGAGCAGTACTTC

v_gene: TRBV11-3
abundance: .
d_gene: TRBD1
j_gene: TRBJ2-3
CDR3aa: CASSPGTGTGTDTQYF
CDR3nt: TGTGCCAGCAGCCCCGGGACAGGGACGGGCACAGATACGCAGTATTTT

v_gene: TRBV6-6
abundance: .
d_gene: .
j_gene: TRBJ2-5
CDR3aa: CASSPFRGETQYF
CDR3nt: TGTGCCAGCAGTCCCTTCAGGGGCGAGACCCAGTACTTC

v_gene: TRBV27
abundance: .
d_gene: TRBD1
j_gene: TRBJ1-5
CDR3aa: CASRGTGTSNQPQHF
CDR3nt: TGTGCCAGCAGGGGGACAGGGACAAGCAATCAGCCCCAGCATTTT

v_gene: TRBV2
abundance: .
d_gene: .
j_gene: TRBJ1-5
CDR3aa: CASSDVGAMYSNQPQHF
CDR3nt: TGTGCCAGCAGTGATGTGGGGGCTATGTATAGCAATCAGCCCCAGCATTTT

v_gene: TRBV6-6
abundance: few
d_gene: .
j_gene: TRBJ2-5
CDR3aa: CASSSIQETQYF
CDR3nt: TGTGCCAGCAGTTCCATTCAAGAGACCCAGTACTTC

v_gene: TRBV7-2
abundance: once
d_gene: .
j_gene: TRBJ1-3
CDR3aa: CASSFYREQSGNTIYF
CDR3nt: TGTGCCAGCAGCTTCTACCGGGAGCAAAGTGGAAACACCATATATTTT

v_gene: TRBV27
abundance: .
d_gene: .
j_gene: TRBJ1-5
CDR3aa: CASSFFGYSNQPQHF
CDR3nt: TGTGCCAGCAGTTTTTTCGGGTATAGCAATCAGCCCCAGCATTTT

v_gene: TRBV21-1
abundance: .
d_gene: .
j_gene: TRBJ2-6
CDR3aa: CASRAELATQSRANVLTF
CDR3nt: TGTGCCAGCAGAGCGGAGCTAGCTACACAAAGTCGGGCCAACGTCCTGACTTTC

v_gene: TRBV6-1
abundance: .
d_gene: TRBD1
j_gene: TRBJ2-1
CDR3aa: CASSVFDRVNEQFF
CDR3nt: TGTGCCAGCAGTGTTTTTGACAGGGTGAATGAGCAGTTCTTC

v_gene: TRBV10-2
abundance: .
d_gene: .
j_gene: TRBJ1-6
CDR3aa: CASSENPRSSYNSPLHF
CDR3nt: TGCGCCAGCAGTGAAAACCCTAGGAGCTCCTATAATTCACCCCTCCACTTT

v_gene: TRBV25-1
abundance: .
d_gene: .
j_gene: TRBJ2-5
CDR3aa: CASSEWVGRVETQYF
CDR3nt: TGTGCCAGCAGTGAATGGGTAGGGAGAGTGGAGACCCAGTACTTC

v_gene: TRBV27
abundance: .
d_gene: .
j_gene: TRBJ2-5
CDR3aa: CASSLRFSEGEETQYF
CDR3nt: TGTGCCAGCAGTTTAAGGTTTAGTGAGGGTGAGGAGACCCAGTACTTC

v_gene: TRBV5-6
abundance: .
d_gene: .
j_gene: TRBJ2-5
CDR3aa: CASSLFNSETQYF
CDR3nt: TGTGCCAGCAGCTTGTTCAACTCGGAGACCCAGTACTTC

v_gene: TRBV7-2
abundance: .
d_gene: .
j_gene: TRBJ1-5
CDR3aa: CASTLHMDQPQHF
CDR3nt: TGTGCCAGCACCTTGCACATGGATCAGCCCCAGCATTTT

v_gene: TRBV4-1
abundance: once
d_gene: TRBD2
j_gene: TRBJ2-1
CDR3aa: CASSQLGLAGEFF
CDR3nt: TGCGCCAGCAGCCAGCTCGGACTAGCGGGGGAGTTCTTC

v_gene: TRBV6-5
abundance: .
d_gene: .
j_gene: TRBJ2-1
CDR3aa: CASSYSQGNEQFF
CDR3nt: TGTGCCAGCAGTTACTCGCAGGGGAATGAGCAGTTCTTC

v_gene: TRBV19
abundance: .
d_gene: TRBD2
j_gene: TRBJ2-7
CDR3aa: CASSRSSGVYEQYF
CDR3nt: TGTGCCAGTAGTAGATCTAGCGGGGTTTACGAGCAGTACTTC

v_gene: TRBV6-4
abundance: .
d_gene: .
j_gene: TRBJ1-4
CDR3aa: CASKGRVSVEKLFF
CDR3nt: TGTGCCAGCAAGGGGAGGGTTTCGGTTGAAAAACTGTTTTTT

v_gene: TRBV30
abundance: .
d_gene: TRBD1
j_gene: TRBJ1-5
CDR3aa: CAWSRDRKKPQHF
CDR3nt: TGTGCCTGGAGTCGGGACAGAAAAAAGCCCCAGCATTTT

v_gene: TRBV27
abundance: .
d_gene: .
j_gene: TRBJ2-4
CDR3aa: CASSLGYRGLAKNIQYF
CDR3nt: TGTGCCAGCAGTTTAGGCTACAGGGGACTAGCCAAAAACATTCAGTACTTC

v_gene: TRBV7-2
abundance: .
d_gene: TRBD2
j_gene: TRBJ2-3
CDR3aa: CASNPTSGGYADTQYF
CDR3nt: TGTGCCAGCAACCCGACTAGCGGGGGGTACGCAGATACGCAGTATTTT

v_gene: TRBV5-1
abundance: .
d_gene: .
j_gene: TRBJ1-3
CDR3aa: CASSLGQSGHTIYF
CDR3nt: TGCGCCAGCAGCTTGGGACAGTCAGGGCACACCATATATTTT

v_gene: TRBV7-2
abundance: .
d_gene: TRBD2
j_gene: TRBJ2-7
CDR3aa: CASKLEASGPWEQYF
CDR3nt: TGTGCCAGCAAACTAGAGGCTAGCGGGCCGTGGGAGCAGTACTTC

v_gene: TRBV18
abundance: .
d_gene: TRBD1
j_gene: TRBJ2-6
CDR3aa: CASSPATGPRSGANVLTF
CDR3nt: TGTGCCAGCTCACCGGCGACAGGGCCGCGCTCTGGGGCCAACGTCCTGACTTTC

v_gene: TRBV5-4
abundance: .
d_gene: TRBD1
j_gene: TRBJ2-5
CDR3aa: CASSQGEQETQYF
CDR3nt: TGTGCCAGCAGCCAGGGGGAACAAGAGACCCAGTACTTC

v_gene: TRBV15
abundance: .
d_gene: .
j_gene: TRBJ1-2
CDR3aa: CATSRDYSGGYTF
CDR3nt: TGTGCCACCAGCAGAGATTACAGTGGAGGCTACACCTTC

v_gene: TRBV18
abundance: .
d_gene: .
j_gene: TRBJ2-1
CDR3aa: CASSPLLLGSSEQFF
CDR3nt: TGTGCCAGCTCACCACTCCTACTAGGATCCAGTGAGCAGTTCTTC

v_gene: TRBV10-3
abundance: .
d_gene: .
j_gene: TRBJ1-4
CDR3aa: CAISDVREKLFF
CDR3nt: TGTGCCATCAGTGACGTTCGGGAAAAACTGTTTTTT